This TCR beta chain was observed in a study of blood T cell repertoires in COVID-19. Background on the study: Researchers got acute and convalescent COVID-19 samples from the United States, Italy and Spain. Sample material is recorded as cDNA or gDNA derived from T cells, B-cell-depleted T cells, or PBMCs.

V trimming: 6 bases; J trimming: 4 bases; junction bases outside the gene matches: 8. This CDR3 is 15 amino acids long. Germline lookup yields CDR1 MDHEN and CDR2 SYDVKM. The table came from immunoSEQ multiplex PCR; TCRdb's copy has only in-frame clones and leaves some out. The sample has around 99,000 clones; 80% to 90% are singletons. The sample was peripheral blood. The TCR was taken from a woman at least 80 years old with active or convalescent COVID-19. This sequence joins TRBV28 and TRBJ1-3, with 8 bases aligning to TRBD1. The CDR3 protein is CASSSGQGEGNTIYF. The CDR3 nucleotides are TGTGCCAGCAGCTCCGGACAGGGTGAAGGAAACACCATATATTTT.